Sequencing of this T cell receptor (beta chain) was carried out in a study of T cell responses to AZD1222 COVID-19 vaccine. In germline, CDR1 is SGHAT, CDR2 FQDESV (reference sequence). V was trimmed by 1 base and J by 1 base, leaving 6 bases between them. The length of the CDR3 is 14 residues. TCRdb keeps only in-frame clones here, not all; method: immunoSEQ multiplex PCR. The profile shows 20,000 to 30,000 clones, roughly 84% of them singletons. Points from the study as a whole: None of the repertoires were sampled until the peak T cell response had passed. Only a handful of people who got AZD1222 tested seropositive at baseline. Spike-wide vaccine-associated CD4 TCRs dominated at 160-218 and 743-854.

This clone was seen only a few times. Its antigen is undetermined. The chain employs TRBV11-1 and TRBJ2-3; no clear D. Here the sequenced sample was peripheral blood, taken 28 days after the second AZD1222 dose. The source is an adult who received the AZD1222 COVID-19 vaccine. The CDR3 here is CASSLGGGTDTQYF. DNA of the CDR3: TGTGCCAGCAGCTTAGGTGGGGGCACAGATACGCAGTATTTT.